These 14 T cell receptor beta chains were sequenced from one sample in a study of shared clonotypes between healthy human individuals. Produced via immunoSEQ multiplex PCR; TCRdb's table is partial and in-frame only. The sample lists 600,000 to 750,000 clones, less than 95% occurring once. Sequencing was done on a sample of memory CD8+ T cells from PBMCs. Documented subset: CD45RO+ cells pooled with CCR7-negative TemRA cells. The receptors derive from a man aged 18 to 35 in good health. Some clones in this sample may be carry-over from other donors' samples.

This clone came up once. V gene TRBV7-8 combines with J gene TRBJ1-1; possible D gene TRBD1, 6 bases. Germline CDR1 is SGHVS and CDR2 is FQNEAQ. The V end was cut by 5 bases, the J end by 1 base, with 11 bases between. The length of the CDR3 is 14 residues. CDR3 sequence reads: CASSAGRGNTEAFF. The CDR3 coding sequence is TGTGCCAGCAGCGCCGGCAGGGGGAACACTGAAGCTTTCTTT.

The rearrangement links TRBV18 to TRBJ2-1, with D uncertain. The CDR3 spans 15 residues. CDR1 KGHSH and CDR2 LQKENI come from the germline V gene. V shed 1 base and J shed 3 bases, with 10 bases lying between them. This CDR3 reads CASSPQERIYNEQFF. As DNA, the CDR3 is TGTGCCAGCTCACCACAAGAAAGAATCTACAATGAGCAGTTCTTC.

The V gene is TRBV27, the J gene TRBJ2-5; unclear D gene. The CDR3 runs to 15 residues. V was shortened by 2 bases and J by 5 bases, with 15 bases between the two germline ends. In germline, CDR1 is MNHEY, CDR2 SMNVEV (reference sequence). CDR3 DNA sequence: TGTGCCAGCAGTTTAGGGCTCCGAACGGCGGAGACCCAGTACTTC. It specifies CASSLGLRTAETQYF.

The J gene is TRBJ2-7, the V gene TRBV15; D gene ambiguous. The length of the CDR3 is 15 residues. CDR1 is LNHNV and CDR2 is YYDKDF in the germline V gene (reference sequence). The V end lost 4 bases, the J end lost 0 bases, and 13 bases lay between the germline ends. The DNA of the CDR3 is TGTGCCACCAGCATAGGCAGGCAGAGCTCCTACGAGCAGTACTTC. Translation: CATSIGRQSSYEQYF.

J is TRBJ2-7 and V is TRBV19, with D tentatively TRBD1 (5 bases). The V and J ends lost 0 bases and 5 bases respectively, with 8 bases between them. This CDR3 contains 13 residues. From germline, CDR1 is LNHDA and CDR2 SQIVND (reference sequence). CDR3 nucleotides: TGTGCCAGTAGTATAGAGCAGGGCCACGAGCAGTACTTC. Translation: CASSIEQGHEQYF. Combining the CDR3 with reference TRBV19 and TRBJ2-7 gives the whole variable domain DGGITQSPKYLFRKEGQNVTLSCEQNLNHDAMYWYRQDPGQGLRLIYYSQIVNDFQKGDIAEGYSVSREKKESFPLTVTSAQKNPTAFYLCASSIEQGHEQYFGPGTRLTVT.

This chain links TRBV14 with TRBJ2-7, with 10 bases matching TRBD2. CDR1 is SGHDN and CDR2 is FVKESK in the germline V gene. The trim removed 2 bases at V and 2 bases at J, leaving 3 bases unmatched. This CDR3 region has 15 residues. The CDR3 is CASSQRLAGAYEQYF. The CDR3 bases are TGTGCCAGCAGCCAAAGGCTAGCGGGGGCCTACGAGCAGTACTTC.

This clone was counted a single time. The chain joins TRBV6-4 to TRBJ2-1, with D perhaps assigned TRBD1 or TRBD2 (5 bases each). The germline gives CDR1 MRHNA, CDR2 SNTAGT. CDR3 length equals 15 residues. The ends were cut back, 5 bases at V and 0 bases at J, with 11 bases in the middle. CDR3 bases: TGTGCCAGCAGTCGGGACCCCTACTCCTACAATGAGCAGTTCTTC. Its translation: CASSRDPYSYNEQFF.

This chain links TRBV9 with TRBJ2-2; perhaps TRBD2 as D (7 bases). The CDR3 loop spans 16 amino acids. CDR1 is SGDLS and CDR2 is YYNGEE in the germline V gene. The V end was cut by 2 bases, the J end by 5 bases, with 16 bases between. The CDR3 loop is CASSVLRGRGTGELFF. The CDR3 region has the DNA TGTGCCAGCAGCGTCCTACGTGGGAGGGGGACCGGGGAGCTGTTTTTT.

Here the CDR3 reads CASSLFGSTDTQYF. The CDR3 nucleotides are TGTGCCAGCAGTTTATTTGGCTCCACAGATACGCAGTATTTT. The gene calls are TRBV28 and TRBJ2-3; D remains unclear. Germline V gives CDR1 MDHEN, CDR2 SYDVKM. The CDR3 is 14 residues long. The V and J ends lost 1 base and 2 bases respectively, with 7 bases between them.

This chain joins TRBV27 and TRBJ2-1, with 12 nucleotides matching TRBD2. CDR1 and CDR2 (germline): MNHEY, SMNVEV (reference sequence). The CDR3 length is 18 residues. The junction had 8 bases not matched to a gene; V was cut back by 5 bases and J by 0 bases. In DNA form, the CDR3 reads TGTGCCAGCAGTCCAGACCTGGGACTAGCGGGCTCCTACAATGAGCAGTTCTTC. Amino acids: CASSPDLGLAGSYNEQFF.

V gene TRBV11-2 combines with J gene TRBJ2-7; TRBD2 aligns across 7 bases. Germline V gives CDR1 SGHAT, CDR2 FQNNGV. The CDR3 totals 16 residues. The V gene end was trimmed by 5 bases and the J gene end by 7 bases; junction bases not matched to a gene: 17. CDR3 sequence: CASSPPGTTRYVEQYF. The CDR3 coding sequence is TGTGCCAGCAGCCCTCCCGGGACTACCCGATACGTTGAGCAGTACTTC.

This chain links TRBV7-2 with TRBJ2-7; 7 positions agree with TRBD2. The germline V gene encodes CDR1 SGHTA and CDR2 FQGNSA. Trimming took 1 base from V and 4 from J; bases not matched to a gene: 10. There are 16 residues in the CDR3. The DNA of the CDR3 is TGTGCCAGCAGCTTAGACGGCGGACTAGAGATTTACGAGCAGTACTTC. This gives the protein CASSLDGGLEIYEQYF. The variable domain in full, completed from reference TRBV7-2 and TRBJ2-7, reads GAGVSQSPSNKVTEKGKDVELRCDPISGHTALYWYRQSLGQGLEFLIYFQGNSAPDKSGLPSDRFSAERTGGSVSTLTIQRTQQEDSAVYLCASSLDGGLEIYEQYFGPGTRLTVT.

J is TRBJ2-2 and V is TRBV13; 11 bases line up with TRBD2. Trimming cost V 5 bases and J 2 bases; bases outside gene matches: 4. CDR3 length: 16 residues. Germline values: CDR1 PRHDT, CDR2 FYEKMQ (reference sequence). CDR3 loop: CASSARLAGNTGELFF. The DNA of the CDR3 is TGTGCCAGCAGCGCGCGACTAGCGGGAAACACCGGGGAGCTGTTTTTT.

The sample holds one count of this clone. J is TRBJ2-2 and V is TRBV28; 10 bases fit TRBD1. From germline, CDR1 is MDHEN and CDR2 SYDVKM. The J segment lost 5 bases and the V segment lost 5 bases, leaving 5 bases of the junction unmatched. The CDR3 covers 15 residues. The CDR3 loop reads CASSDRQGATGELFF. The DNA of the CDR3 is TGTGCCAGCAGTGACCGACAGGGGGCAACCGGGGAGCTGTTTTTT.